This is a list of T cell receptor beta chains from one sample in a study of T-cell reconstitution after alpha-beta-depleted transplantation in children. One entry per CDR3 protein, called by TCRdb with MiXCR from the PCR reads. This table has about 500,000 distinct CDR3 sequences, approximately 32% appearing once. The sample consisted of PBMCs from the stem cell graft donor, taken from the stem cell graft. These TCRs come from a human donor who donated a stem cell graft to a child with aplastic anemia. The CDR3 runs from the conserved cysteine through the conserved F or W. Each record gives: V gene, clone size, D gene, J gene, CDR3 DNA, CDR3 protein. D genes are given only for firm matches. Clone sizes are given selectively: once, few, many, or a class where the clone is expanded.

V: TRBV28
size: .
D: .
J: TRBJ2-1
DNA: TGTGCCAGCAGTTTATGGGCGGGGGAGCAGTTCTTC
CDR3: CASSLWAGEQFF

V: TRBV9
size: .
D: .
J: TRBJ1-2
DNA: TGTGCCAGCAGCGTAGATTCAGGGGCTGCCTATGGCTACACCTTC
CDR3: CASSVDSGAAYGYTF

V: TRBV6-2/TRBV6-3
size: .
D: TRBD2
J: TRBJ2-1
DNA: TGTGCCAGCAGTTATCGAGGACTAGCGGCCTCGGGGCAGTTCTTC
CDR3: CASSYRGLAASGQFF

V: TRBV4-3
size: few
D: .
J: TRBJ1-1
DNA: TGCGCCAGCAGCCAAGATCGGGACTCGAACACTGAAGCTTTCTTT
CDR3: CASSQDRDSNTEAFF

V: TRBV11-2
size: few
D: TRBD1
J: TRBJ2-7
DNA: TGTGCCAGCAGCTTAGAGGGGACAGGTCCTTCCTCCTACGAGCAGTACTTC
CDR3: CASSLEGTGPSSYEQYF

V: TRBV5-5
size: .
D: TRBD2
J: TRBJ2-2
DNA: TGTGCCAGTCGAGCGGGAGGGCACACCGGGGAGCTGTTTTTT
CDR3: CASRAGGHTGELFF

V: TRBV7-6
size: .
D: .
J: TRBJ2-7
DNA: TGTGCCAGCAGCTTAGAATCCGGTTCCTACGAGCAGTACTTC
CDR3: CASSLESGSYEQYF

V: TRBV28
size: .
D: TRBD2
J: TRBJ2-7
DNA: TGTGCCAGCAGTAGCGGGAGTCATCGCGAGCAGTACTTC
CDR3: CASSSGSHREQYF

V: TRBV5-1
size: few
D: .
J: TRBJ2-1
DNA: TGCGCCAGCAGCTCGGGTCCCCACAAGGAGCAGTTCTTC
CDR3: CASSSGPHKEQFF

V: TRBV19
size: few
D: TRBD1
J: TRBJ2-6
DNA: TGTGCCAGCCCCGGGACAGCGATCTCTGGGGCCAACGTCCTGACTTTC
CDR3: CASPGTAISGANVLTF

V: TRBV20-1
size: .
D: .
J: TRBJ2-7
DNA: TGCAGTGCTAGAGATTTCGTGCTGGCGGAAACCTACGAGCAGTACTTC
CDR3: CSARDFVLAETYEQYF

V: TRBV12-3/TRBV12-4
size: .
D: TRBD1
J: TRBJ2-4
DNA: TGTGCCAGCAGTTCGGGACAGCCATTAGCCAAAAACAGTCAGTACTTC
CDR3: CASSSGQPLAKNSQYF

V: TRBV18
size: .
D: TRBD1
J: TRBJ1-1
DNA: TGTGCCAGCTCACCACGGACTACAGGGGGGGAGAACACTGAAGCTTTCTTT
CDR3: CASSPRTTGGENTEAFF

V: TRBV6-5
size: .
D: .
J: TRBJ1-2
DNA: TGTGCCAGCAGTTGGGACGGGTACAATGGCTACACCTTC
CDR3: CASSWDGYNGYTF

V: TRBV5-1
size: .
D: .
J: TRBJ1-6
DNA: TGCGCCAGCGGGGACCGGGATAATTCACCCCTCCACTTT
CDR3: CASGDRDNSPLHF

V: TRBV6-2/TRBV6-3
size: few
D: TRBD1
J: TRBJ2-7
DNA: TGTGCCAGCACAAGAACCCTGGGACAGGGAAAATACGAGCAGTACTTC
CDR3: CASTRTLGQGKYEQYF

V: TRBV6-5
size: .
D: .
J: TRBJ2-3
DNA: TGTGCCAGCAGTTACGAAGGCAGCAAGGGGGCAGATACGCAGTATTTT
CDR3: CASSYEGSKGADTQYF

V: TRBV7-2
size: few
D: TRBD1
J: TRBJ1-5
DNA: TGTGCCAGTCGGGACAGGGGGCATAGCAATCAGCCCCAGCATTTT
CDR3: CASRDRGHSNQPQHF

V: TRBV7-3
size: .
D: TRBD1
J: TRBJ2-1
DNA: TGTGCCAGCAGCTATACAGGGGGGATCTCCTACAATGAGCAGTTCTTC
CDR3: CASSYTGGISYNEQFF

V: TRBV6-2/TRBV6-3
size: few
D: TRBD1
J: TRBJ1-5
DNA: TGTGCCAGCAGTTACCCCGGGACAGGGAGTCAGCCCCAGCATTTT
CDR3: CASSYPGTGSQPQHF

V: TRBV15
size: .
D: .
J: TRBJ1-2
DNA: TGTGCCACCAGCAGAGAGAGGGAAATCTATGGCTACACCTTC
CDR3: CATSREREIYGYTF

V: TRBV7-8
size: once
D: TRBD2
J: TRBJ2-1
DNA: TGTGCCAGCAGCTTAGTAAAGGGACTAGCGGGAGGAGTAAGGGATGAGCAGTTCTTC
CDR3: CASSLVKGLAGGVRDEQFF

V: TRBV4-2
size: .
D: .
J: TRBJ1-3
DNA: TGTGCCAGCAGCGCACGCACGGCGACAGAGAGATCTGGAAACACCATATATTTT
CDR3: CASSARTATERSGNTIYF

V: TRBV7-2
size: .
D: .
J: TRBJ1-2
DNA: TGTGCCAGCAGCTTATATAAGGGGCGCGAGTATGGCTACACCTTC
CDR3: CASSLYKGREYGYTF

V: TRBV27
size: .
D: .
J: TRBJ2-1
DNA: TGTGCCAGCAGTCCGGGACTGGGTTACTACAATGAGCAGTTCTTC
CDR3: CASSPGLGYYNEQFF

V: TRBV20-1
size: few
D: TRBD2
J: TRBJ2-2
DNA: TGCAGTGCTAGAAGGACTAGCGAGGGCGGGGAGCTGTTTTTT
CDR3: CSARRTSEGGELFF

V: TRBV6-2/TRBV6-3
size: few
D: .
J: TRBJ2-1
DNA: TGTGCCAGCAGTTATGGTCCAGTTACCTACAATGAGCAGTTCTTC
CDR3: CASSYGPVTYNEQFF

V: TRBV7-2
size: few
D: .
J: TRBJ2-1
DNA: TGTGCCAGCAGCCCGCTGACTGGTAGCTCCTACAATGAGCAGTTCTTC
CDR3: CASSPLTGSSYNEQFF

V: TRBV20-1
size: .
D: TRBD2
J: TRBJ2-3
DNA: TGCAGTGCAAGGACTAGCGGGAGAATGGATACGCAGTATTTT
CDR3: CSARTSGRMDTQYF

V: TRBV25-1
size: .
D: TRBD1
J: TRBJ1-2
DNA: TGTGCCAGCAGTGAATTTGGGACAGGGGGGTATGGCTACACCTTC
CDR3: CASSEFGTGGYGYTF

V: TRBV12-3/TRBV12-4
size: few
D: .
J: TRBJ2-5
DNA: TGTGCCAGCAACTTGGTAGGGGTGGAAGAGACCCAGTACTTC
CDR3: CASNLVGVEETQYF

V: TRBV30
size: .
D: TRBD1
J: TRBJ1-2
DNA: TGTGCCTCGCCGGGACAGCCTGCTAACTATGGCTACACCTTC
CDR3: CASPGQPANYGYTF

V: TRBV7-2
size: few
D: TRBD1
J: TRBJ2-5
DNA: TGTGCCAGCAGACGGGGACAGCTCCAAGAGACCCAGTACTTC
CDR3: CASRRGQLQETQYF

V: TRBV27
size: .
D: .
J: TRBJ1-2
DNA: TGTGCCAGCAGTTCGAAACAGGGTGAGGGCTATGGCTACACCTTC
CDR3: CASSSKQGEGYGYTF

V: TRBV30
size: .
D: .
J: TRBJ1-5
DNA: TGTGCCTGGAGTGCGGACAGCAATCAGCCCCAGCATTTT
CDR3: CAWSADSNQPQHF

V: TRBV5-5
size: .
D: .
J: TRBJ1-3
DNA: TGTGCCAGCAGCGCCCCCCGGGGGAACGGAAACACCATATATTTT
CDR3: CASSAPRGNGNTIYF

V: TRBV12-3/TRBV12-4
size: .
D: .
J: TRBJ2-3
DNA: TGTGCCAGCAGTTTTTTTTCTGGGAATTTTCGGACAGATACGCAGTATTTT
CDR3: CASSFFSGNFRTDTQYF

V: TRBV7-6
size: once
D: .
J: TRBJ1-3
DNA: TGTGCCAGCAGCAAATCGGGACGACTCTCTGGAAACACCATATATTTT
CDR3: CASSKSGRLSGNTIYF

V: TRBV27
size: few
D: TRBD1
J: TRBJ1-1
DNA: TGTGCCAGCAGTGTAACGGGACAGGGAAACACTGAAGCTTTCTTT
CDR3: CASSVTGQGNTEAFF

V: TRBV7-1
size: .
D: .
J: TRBJ1-1
DNA: TGTGCCAGCAGCGCACCCAGGGGCGGAACTGAAGCTTTCTTT
CDR3: CASSAPRGGTEAFF

V: TRBV28
size: .
D: .
J: TRBJ2-2
DNA: TGTGCCAGCAGTATTCCCACCGGGGAGCTGTTTTTT
CDR3: CASSIPTGELFF

V: TRBV6-2/TRBV6-3
size: .
D: .
J: TRBJ1-2
DNA: TGTGCCAGCAGTTACACTGGACCTAACTATGGCTACACCTTC
CDR3: CASSYTGPNYGYTF

V: TRBV21-1
size: .
D: .
J: TRBJ2-3
DNA: TGTGCCAGCAGCGCCCAGGACAATAAGAAGTATGGTGATACGCAGTATTTT
CDR3: CASSAQDNKKYGDTQYF

V: TRBV5-5
size: .
D: TRBD1
J: TRBJ2-2
DNA: TGTGCCAGCAGCTTCCAGGGGGTGGGGAACACCGGGGAGCTGTTTTTT
CDR3: CASSFQGVGNTGELFF

V: TRBV27
size: few
D: TRBD2
J: TRBJ2-3
DNA: TGTGCCAGCAGTTTCACGGCGGGAGTGGTTTATACGCAGTATTTT
CDR3: CASSFTAGVVYTQYF

V: TRBV4-2
size: .
D: TRBD2
J: TRBJ2-7
DNA: TGTGCCAGCAGCCCATACTTAGCGGGAGGATCCTACGAGCAGTACTTC
CDR3: CASSPYLAGGSYEQYF

V: TRBV20-1
size: .
D: .
J: TRBJ2-1
DNA: TGCAGTGCTGGGGGATCTAGCTCCTACAATGAGCAGTTCTTC
CDR3: CSAGGSSSYNEQFF

V: TRBV11-2
size: .
D: TRBD2
J: TRBJ2-3
DNA: TGTGCCAGCAGAGAAACTAGCGGGAGTGGCGCAGATACGCAGTATTTT
CDR3: CASRETSGSGADTQYF